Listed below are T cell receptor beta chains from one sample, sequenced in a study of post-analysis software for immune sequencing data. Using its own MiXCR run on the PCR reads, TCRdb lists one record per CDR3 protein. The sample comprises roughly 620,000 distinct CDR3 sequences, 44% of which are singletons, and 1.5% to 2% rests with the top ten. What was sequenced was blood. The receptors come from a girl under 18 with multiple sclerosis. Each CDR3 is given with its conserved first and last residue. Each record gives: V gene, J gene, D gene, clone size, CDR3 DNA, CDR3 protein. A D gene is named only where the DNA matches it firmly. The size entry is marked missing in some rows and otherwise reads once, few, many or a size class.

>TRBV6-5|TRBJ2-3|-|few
TGTGCCAGCAGTTCCGCCGCGGCGGGGGACATCGGGTGGGGCACAGATACGCAGTATTTT
CASSSAAAGDIGWGTDTQYF
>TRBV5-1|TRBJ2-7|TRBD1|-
TGCGCCAGCGGTCCCGGGACAGTCCTCTACGAGCAGTACTTC
CASGPGTVLYEQYF
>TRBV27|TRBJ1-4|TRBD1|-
TGTGCCAGCACGTTGGGGACAGGGAGGAATGAAAAACTGTTTTTT
CASTLGTGRNEKLFF
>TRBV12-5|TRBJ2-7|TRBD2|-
TGTGCTAGTGGTTTTGGGGGACTAAGGCTCTACGAGCAGTACTTC
CASGFGGLRLYEQYF
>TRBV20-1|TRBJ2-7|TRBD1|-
TGCAGTGCTAGAGGGAACAGGGGCTACGAGCAGTACTTC
CSARGNRGYEQYF
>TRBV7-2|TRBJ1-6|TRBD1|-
TGTGCCAGCACCTCGGACAGGGGCCTCAGCTCCTATAATTCACCCCTCCACTTT
CASTSDRGLSSYNSPLHF
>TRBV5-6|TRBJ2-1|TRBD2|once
TGTGCCAGCAGCTCGGGACTAGCGGGACCCTCCTACAATGAGCAGTTCTTC
CASSSGLAGPSYNEQFF
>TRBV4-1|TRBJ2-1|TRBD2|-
TGCGCCAGCAGCCAAGGGGCTAGCGGGAGGGCACCCTACAATGAGCAGTTCTTC
CASSQGASGRAPYNEQFF
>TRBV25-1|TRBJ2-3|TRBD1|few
TGTGCCAGCAGTCTGGGAGACAGGGCCCCAGATACGCAGTATTTT
CASSLGDRAPDTQYF
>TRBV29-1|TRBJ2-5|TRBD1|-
TGCAGCGCCCAGGGCGAGACAGGGGGCAGGGAGACCCAGTACTTC
CSAQGETGGRETQYF
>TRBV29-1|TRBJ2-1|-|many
TGCAGCGTTGAAGGGCCCATAAGGAATGAGCAGTTCTTC
CSVEGPIRNEQFF
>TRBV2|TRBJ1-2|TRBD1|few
TGTGCCAGCACCAAGGACAGGGATAACTATGGCTACACCTTC
CASTKDRDNYGYTF
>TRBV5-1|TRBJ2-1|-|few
TGCGCCAGCAGCTTGTGGACTCCCGGCAACAATGAGCAGTTCTTC
CASSLWTPGNNEQFF
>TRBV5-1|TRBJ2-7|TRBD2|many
TGCGCCAGCAGCTGGACTAGCGGGAACCACGAGCAGTACTTC
CASSWTSGNHEQYF
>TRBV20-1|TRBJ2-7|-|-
TGCAGTGCTAGAGAGGAGGGGGGCTACGAGCAGTACTTC
CSAREEGGYEQYF
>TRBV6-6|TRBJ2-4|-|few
TGTGCCAGCAGTTACACAGAAAACATTCAGTACTTC
CASSYTENIQYF
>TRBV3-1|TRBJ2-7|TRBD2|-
TGTGCCAGCAGCCAAGTCGGGGGAGCGGGAACTTCGGCCTACGAGCAGTACTTC
CASSQVGGAGTSAYEQYF
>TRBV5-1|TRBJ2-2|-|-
TGCGCCAGCCGGGTCTCGAACACCGGGGAGCTGTTTTTT
CASRVSNTGELFF
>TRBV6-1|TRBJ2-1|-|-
TGTGCCAGCAGTGGGGAGACTAGTCTCCACAATGAGCAGTTCTTC
CASSGETSLHNEQFF
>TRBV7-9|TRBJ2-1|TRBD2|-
TGTGCCAGCAGCTCGCCCCGGGCTAGCGGGGGGGAGGATGAGCAGTTCTTC
CASSSPRASGGEDEQFF
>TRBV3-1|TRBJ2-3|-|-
TGTGCCAGCAGCCAAGACATGACTGCCACAGATACGCAGTATTTT
CASSQDMTATDTQYF
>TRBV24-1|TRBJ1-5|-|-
TGTGCCACCAGTGATTCCCAGGGAAACAATCAGCCCCAGCATTTT
CATSDSQGNNQPQHF
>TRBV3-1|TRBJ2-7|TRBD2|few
TGTGCCAGCAGCATAGGACTAGCGGGGACCTCCTACGAGCAGTACTTC
CASSIGLAGTSYEQYF